These 3 T cell receptor beta chains came from one sample sequenced in a study of blood T cells in healthy people across ages. A sample-barcoded 5' primer and a J-beta primer mix were used in a second PCR of roughly 6 to 11 cycles. TCRdb used MiXCR to reprocess the 5' RACE reads, holding one entry per CDR3 protein. The repertoire holds roughly 570,000 distinct CDR3 sequences, with 25% to 30% as singletons. Sequenced material: blood. These receptors all come from a woman aged 70-85 years in good health.

The genes are TRBV7-8 and TRBJ2-4; possibly TRBD2 for D (5 bases). Germline V gene data show CDR1 as SGHVS and CDR2 as FQNEAQ. The CDR3 has 12 residues. Trimming shortened V by 2 bases and J by 10 bases, and 9 bases separated the two germline ends. DNA for the CDR3: TGTGCCAGCAGCTTAAGCAGCGGTATTCAGTACTTC. Amino acids: CASSLSSGIQYF.

In its sample, this clonotype was seen a few times. The V call is TRBV29-1, the J call TRBJ1-3; 7 bases align to TRBD1. V shed 3 bases, J shed 0 bases, and the junction held 2 bases outside the gene matches. Germline CDR1 SQVTM, CDR2 ANQGSEA. The CDR3 length is 14 residues. The CDR3 protein is CSVDGQASGNTIYF. CDR3 in DNA: TGCAGCGTTGATGGACAGGCCTCTGGAAACACCATATATTTT.

This clonotype has more than one count but fewer than ten. The chain is built from TRBV4-3 and TRBJ2-7; 7 positions agree with TRBD1. Germline CDR1 LGHNA, CDR2 YSLEER. The J segment lost 4 bases and the V segment lost 5 bases, leaving 14 bases of the junction unmatched. The CDR3 extends over 16 amino acids. As DNA, the CDR3 is TGCGCCAGCAGCTCAAAACGGGGACAGCAACCTTACGAGCAGTACTTC. Translation: CASSSKRGQQPYEQYF.